This T cell receptor beta chain was retrieved from a study of blood T cell repertoires in COVID-19. Trimming cost V 11 bases and J 8 bases, with 12 bases left between them. From germline, CDR1 is SNHLY and CDR2 FYNNEI. This CDR3 has 11 residues. Sequencing was performed with immunoSEQ multiplex PCR; in TCRdb, only in-frame clones are kept and a portion is missing. The sample holds more than 400,000 clones, roughly 90% seen once. The sequence was obtained from a woman aged 18-29 years who had recovered from COVID-19. Sequenced material: PBMCs or T cells enriched from blood (not recorded which). The chain employs TRBV2 and TRBJ1-4; D possibly corresponds to TRBD1 (5 bases). CDR3 in DNA: TGTGCCTTAGGGGTTGACGAAAAACTGTTTTTT. This gives the protein CALGVDEKLFF.